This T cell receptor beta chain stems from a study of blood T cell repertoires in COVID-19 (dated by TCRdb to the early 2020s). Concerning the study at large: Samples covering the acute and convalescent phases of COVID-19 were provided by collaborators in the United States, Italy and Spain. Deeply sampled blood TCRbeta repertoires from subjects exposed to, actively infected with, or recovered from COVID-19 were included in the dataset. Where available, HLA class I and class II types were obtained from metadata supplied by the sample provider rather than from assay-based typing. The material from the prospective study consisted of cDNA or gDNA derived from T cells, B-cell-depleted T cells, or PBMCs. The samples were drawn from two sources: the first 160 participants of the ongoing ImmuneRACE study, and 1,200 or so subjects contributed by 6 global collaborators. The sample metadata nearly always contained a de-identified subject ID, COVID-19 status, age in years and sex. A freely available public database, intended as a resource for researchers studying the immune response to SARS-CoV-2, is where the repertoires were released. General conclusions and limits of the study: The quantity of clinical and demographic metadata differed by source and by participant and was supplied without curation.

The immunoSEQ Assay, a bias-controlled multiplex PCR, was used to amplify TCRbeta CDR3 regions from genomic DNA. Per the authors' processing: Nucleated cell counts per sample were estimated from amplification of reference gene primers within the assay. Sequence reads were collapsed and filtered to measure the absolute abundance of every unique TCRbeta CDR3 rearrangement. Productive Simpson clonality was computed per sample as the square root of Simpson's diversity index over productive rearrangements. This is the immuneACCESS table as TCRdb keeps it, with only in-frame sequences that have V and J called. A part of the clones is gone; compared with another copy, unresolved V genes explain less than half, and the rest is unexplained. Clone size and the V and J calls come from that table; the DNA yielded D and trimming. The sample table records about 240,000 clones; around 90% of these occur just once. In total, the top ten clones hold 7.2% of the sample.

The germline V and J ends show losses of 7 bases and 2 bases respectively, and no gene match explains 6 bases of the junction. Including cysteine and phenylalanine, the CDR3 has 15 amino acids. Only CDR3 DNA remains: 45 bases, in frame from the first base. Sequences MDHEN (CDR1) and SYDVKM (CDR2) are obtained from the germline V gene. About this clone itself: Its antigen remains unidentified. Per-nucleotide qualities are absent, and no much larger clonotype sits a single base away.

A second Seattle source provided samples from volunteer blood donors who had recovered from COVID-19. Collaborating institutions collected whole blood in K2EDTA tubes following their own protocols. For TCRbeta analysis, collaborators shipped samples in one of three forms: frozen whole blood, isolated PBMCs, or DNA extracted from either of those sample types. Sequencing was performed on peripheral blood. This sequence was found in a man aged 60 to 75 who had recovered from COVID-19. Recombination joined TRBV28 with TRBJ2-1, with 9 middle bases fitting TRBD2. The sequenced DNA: TGTGCCAGCACTGCGGGGGGGCCCCCCTACAATGAGCAGTTCTTC. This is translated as CASTAGGPPYNEQFF.